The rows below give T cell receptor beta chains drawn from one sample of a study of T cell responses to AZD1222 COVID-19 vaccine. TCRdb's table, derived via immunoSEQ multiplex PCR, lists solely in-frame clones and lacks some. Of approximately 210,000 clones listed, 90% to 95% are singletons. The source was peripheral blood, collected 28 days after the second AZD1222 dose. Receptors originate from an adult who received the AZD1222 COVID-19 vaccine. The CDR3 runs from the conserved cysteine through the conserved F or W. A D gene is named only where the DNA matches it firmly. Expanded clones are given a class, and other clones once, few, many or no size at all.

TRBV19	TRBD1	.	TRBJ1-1	TGTGCCAGTAGTATGGGACAGGGCTATGGAAACACTGAAGCTTTCTTT	CASSMGQGYGNTEAFF
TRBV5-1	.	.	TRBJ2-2	TGCGCCAGCAGCTATCGGACAGCGAACACCGGGGAGCTGTTTTTT	CASSYRTANTGELFF
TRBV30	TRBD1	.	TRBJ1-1	TGTGCCTGGGACAGGGGAAACACTGAAGCTTTCTTT	CAWDRGNTEAFF
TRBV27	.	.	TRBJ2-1	TGTGCCAGCAGTTTATTGACAGGCCCAAGCGTATACAATGAGCAGTTCTTC	CASSLLTGPSVYNEQFF
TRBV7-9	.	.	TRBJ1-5	TGTGCCAGCAGCTTAGATGGGAGGAGCAATCAGCCCCAGCATTTT	CASSLDGRSNQPQHF
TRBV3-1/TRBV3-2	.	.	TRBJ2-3	TGTGCCAGCAGCCAAGCTCCGAGAAGCACAGATACGCAGTATTTT	CASSQAPRSTDTQYF
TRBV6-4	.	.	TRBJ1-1	TGTGCCAGCAGCGCAGCAAAGAACACTGAAGCTTTCTTT	CASSAAKNTEAFF
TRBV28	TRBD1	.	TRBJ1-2	TGTGCCAGCAGTCTGCCGGGACAGCTTTATGGCTACACCTTC	CASSLPGQLYGYTF
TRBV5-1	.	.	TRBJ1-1	TGCGCCAGCAGCTACAGTGAGAGTACTGAAGCTTTCTTT	CASSYSESTEAFF
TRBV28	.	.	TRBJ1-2	TGTGCCAGCAGTTTACGGGGAAATGGCTACACCTTC	CASSLRGNGYTF
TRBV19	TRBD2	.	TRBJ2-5	TGTGCCAGAAGGGGCCGCGGGAGAGTCAAGAAAACCCAGTACTTC	CARRGRGRVKKTQYF
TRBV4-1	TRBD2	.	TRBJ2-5	TGCGCCAGCAGCCAGGCGGGACTAGCGGGAGACCCCAGGGAAGAGACCCAGTACTTC	CASSQAGLAGDPREETQYF
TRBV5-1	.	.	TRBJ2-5	TGCGCCAGCAGATGGCGTGTACAGGGCCAAGAGACCCAGTACTTC	CASRWRVQGQETQYF
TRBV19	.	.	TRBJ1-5	TGTGCCAGTTCACGGGACCTCAACCAGCCCCAGCATTTT	CASSRDLNQPQHF
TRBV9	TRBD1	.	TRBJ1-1	TGTGCCAGCAGCGCCGGGACAGGGTTGTCTGAAGCTTTCTTT	CASSAGTGLSEAFF
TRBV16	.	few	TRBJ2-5	TGTGCCAGCAGCCAAGACAGTTTGGTCCAGACCCAGTACTTC	CASSQDSLVQTQYF
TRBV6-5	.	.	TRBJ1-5	TGTGCCAGCAGAAATGGGGGAGCGAGCAATCAGCCCCAGCATTTT	CASRNGGASNQPQHF
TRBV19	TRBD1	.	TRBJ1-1	TGTGCCAGTGCCCGGGACAGGGTTAGTGAAGCTTTCTTT	CASARDRVSEAFF
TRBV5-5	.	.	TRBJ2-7	TGTGCCAGCAGCTGGGGGAAGGGGGAGCAGTACTTC	CASSWGKGEQYF
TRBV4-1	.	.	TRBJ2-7	TGCGCCAGCAGCCAGCTGGGAACCTACGAGCAGTACTTC	CASSQLGTYEQYF
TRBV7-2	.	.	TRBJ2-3	TGTGCCAGCAGCTTACTGCTAACAGATACGCAGTATTTT	CASSLLLTDTQYF
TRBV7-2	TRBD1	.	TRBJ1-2	TGTGCCAGCAGCTCACGGCCGGGACAGGGGACCTATGGCTACACCTTC	CASSSRPGQGTYGYTF
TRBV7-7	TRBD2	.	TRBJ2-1	TGTGCTAGCAGCCCGTCGTTACTAGCGGGAGTGCCCAATGAGCAGTTCTTC	CASSPSLLAGVPNEQFF
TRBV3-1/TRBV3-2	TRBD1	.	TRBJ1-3	TGTGCCAGCAGCCGGTCAGGACAGGGTAGCTCTGGAAACACCATATATTTT	CASSRSGQGSSGNTIYF
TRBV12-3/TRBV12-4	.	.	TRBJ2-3	TGTGCCAGCAGTCTGGGACCTAGGCATCTGTATTTT	CASSLGPRHLYF
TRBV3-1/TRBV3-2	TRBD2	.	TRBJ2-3	TGTGCCAGCAGCCCACTGCCGCGGGAGCCAGATACGCAGTATTTT	CASSPLPREPDTQYF
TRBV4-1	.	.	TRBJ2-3	TGCGCCAGCAGCCAAGATCGACGGGCCGGGACAAGTAGCACAGATACGCAGTATTTT	CASSQDRRAGTSSTDTQYF
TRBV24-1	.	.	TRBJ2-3	TGTGCCACCAGTGAGACGACAGGTTCAGATACGCAGTATTTT	CATSETTGSDTQYF
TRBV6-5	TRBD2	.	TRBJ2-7	TGTGCCAGCAGTCGAGGGGACTACTACTACGAGCAGTACTTC	CASSRGDYYYEQYF
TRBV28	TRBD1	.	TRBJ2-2	TGTGCCTCTCAAGGACAGGCGCACGGGGAGCTGTTTTTT	CASQGQAHGELFF
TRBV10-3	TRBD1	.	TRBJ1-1	TGTGCCATCAGTGGCTACCGGGACAGGGGGCTGGGGGCTGAAGCTTTCTTT	CAISGYRDRGLGAEAFF
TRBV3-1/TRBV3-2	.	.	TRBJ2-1	TGTGCCAGCAGCCAAGTCACCGGGGGCGGAAACAATGAGCAGTTCTTC	CASSQVTGGGNNEQFF